This T cell receptor (beta chain) was captured in a study of blood T cell repertoires in COVID-19. Turning to the study itself: Acute-phase and convalescent COVID-19 samples originated in the United States, Italy and Spain.

This CDR3 comprises 14 residues. Germline V CDR1 and CDR2: LGHDT, YNNKEL (reference sequence). V was clipped by 1 base and J by 4 bases, with 10 bases between them. Adults between about 18 and 89 years of age took part from about two dozen US areas. Participants' own reports of clinical history determined their cohort assignment. Cohort 3 donors were reported recovered after two negative PCRs, clearance, or symptom resolution. Some clones are missing from TCRdb's copy, which holds only in-frame ones; the method was immunoSEQ multiplex PCR. The repertoire holds under 300,000 clones, with approximately 84% as singletons.

The V gene is TRBV3-1 (or the pseudogene TRBV3-2), the J gene TRBJ2-5; D call uncertain. The sequenced material came from PBMCs or T cells enriched from blood (not recorded which). The receptor's source is a man aged 35 to 55 who had recovered from COVID-19. In DNA form, the CDR3 reads TGTGCCAGCAGCCAAGCGGTGCCGGGAGAGACCCAGTACTTC. Residues: CASSQAVPGETQYF.